A single sample is the source of the 9 T cell receptor beta chains below, sequenced in a study of blood T cell repertoires in COVID-19. Some clones are missing from TCRdb's copy, which holds only in-frame ones; the method was immunoSEQ multiplex PCR. Counted here are roughly 220,000 clones, around 91% occurring once; the ten biggest clones make up over 12%. The sample taken for sequencing was PBMCs or T cells enriched from blood (not recorded which). The receptors come from a young man who had been exposed to COVID-19.

This chain joins TRBV3-1 (or the pseudogene TRBV3-2) and TRBJ2-1, with unresolved D. Trimming removed 3 bases from V and 5 bases from J, with 11 bases in between. Germline loops: CDR1 LGHDT, CDR2 YNNKEL (reference sequence). The CDR3 covers 14 residues. CDR3 DNA: TGTGCCAGCAGCCACCCCGACTCAGACAATGAGCAGTTCTTC. It yields the protein CASSHPDSDNEQFF.

The chain has TRBV3-1 (or the pseudogene TRBV3-2) and TRBJ1-1, with a possible D match to TRBD1 (6 bases). In germline, CDR1 is LGHDT, CDR2 YNNKEL (reference sequence). The ends were cut back, 0 bases at V and 7 bases at J, with 15 bases in the middle. CDR3 length: 15 residues. The CDR3 sequence: CASSQDSTGFFEAFF. Here the CDR3 DNA reads TGTGCCAGCAGCCAAGATTCTACAGGGTTTTTTGAAGCTTTCTTT.

The CDR3 coding sequence is TGTGCCACCAGCAGGTTACAAGAAGCTTTCTTT. As protein: CATSRLQEAFF. The V call is TRBV15, the J call TRBJ1-1; no clear D gene. This CDR3 contains 11 residues. CDR1 is LNHNV, CDR2 YYDKDF, per germline (reference sequence). V lost 3 bases and J 8 bases, leaving 7 bases between the germline ends.

This clone was detected only once. This rearrangement joins TRBV7-9 to TRBJ1-1; D is perhaps TRBD1 (6 bases). Germline CDR1 is SEHNR and CDR2 is FQNEAQ (reference sequence). The CDR3 loop spans 14 amino acids. V gave up 2 bases and J gave up 4 bases, with 11 bases separating them. CDR3 amino acids: CASSLLGGPTEAFF. The CDR3 nucleotides are TGTGCCAGCAGCTTACTCGGGGGGCCCACTGAAGCTTTCTTT.

The genes are TRBV18 and TRBJ1-1; D unresolved. There are 13 residues in the CDR3. Per germline, CDR1 KGHSH and CDR2 LQKENI. The V and J ends lost 10 bases and 2 bases respectively, with 14 bases between them. This chain's CDR3 is CATASEGNTEAFF. The DNA of the CDR3 is TGTGCCACCGCCTCGGAGGGAAACACTGAAGCTTTCTTT.

This chain links TRBV29-1 with TRBJ2-2; D perhaps matches TRBD1 (5 bases). The V end lost 6 bases, the J end lost 0 bases, and 8 bases lay between the germline ends. The CDR3 spans 13 residues. Germline lookup yields CDR1 SQVTM and CDR2 ANQGSEA. CDR3 amino acids: CSVRGPNTGELFF. The DNA of the CDR3 is TGCAGCGTAAGGGGCCCGAACACCGGGGAGCTGTTTTTT.

The chain combines TRBV19 with TRBJ2-5, with 7 bases aligning to TRBD1. The length of the CDR3 is 15 residues. The trim removed 1 base at V and 2 bases at J, leaving 4 bases unmatched. Germline V lookup: CDR1 LNHDA, CDR2 SQIVND (reference sequence). The CDR3 DNA reads TGTGCCAGTAGTATAGCTTGGGACAGACAAGAGACCCAGTACTTC. Its protein is CASSIAWDRQETQYF.

CDR3: CASSLDGTGERKLFF. The CDR3 DNA reads as TGTGCCAGCAGCTTAGACGGGACAGGGGAGCGAAAACTGTTTTTT. The V and J genes are TRBV7-9 and TRBJ1-4; 10 nucleotides align to TRBD1. The CDR3 covers 15 residues. The V gene's germline CDR1 is SEHNR and CDR2 FQNEAQ (reference sequence). V lost 1 base, J lost 10 bases, and 6 bases stayed unmatched.

V is TRBV7-2 and J is TRBJ2-3, with TRBD2 identical over 7 bases. The CDR3 consists of 17 residues. V was clipped by 1 base and J by 2 bases; unmatched bases: 9. Germline V lookup: CDR1 SGHTA, CDR2 FQGNSA. CDR3 protein: CASSLVGRGELTDTQYF. The DNA for the CDR3 is TGTGCCAGCAGCTTAGTGGGTCGGGGGGAACTCACAGATACGCAGTATTTT.